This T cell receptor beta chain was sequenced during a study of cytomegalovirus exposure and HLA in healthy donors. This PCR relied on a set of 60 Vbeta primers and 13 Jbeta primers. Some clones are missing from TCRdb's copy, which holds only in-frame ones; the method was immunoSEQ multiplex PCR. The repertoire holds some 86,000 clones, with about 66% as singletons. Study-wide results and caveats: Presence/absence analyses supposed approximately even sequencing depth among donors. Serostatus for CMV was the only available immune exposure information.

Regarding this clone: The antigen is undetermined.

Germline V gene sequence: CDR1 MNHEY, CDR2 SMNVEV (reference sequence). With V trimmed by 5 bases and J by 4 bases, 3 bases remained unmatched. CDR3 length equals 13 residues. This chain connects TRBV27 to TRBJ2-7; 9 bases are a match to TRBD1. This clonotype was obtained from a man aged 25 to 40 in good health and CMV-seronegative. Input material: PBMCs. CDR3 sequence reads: CASSTGQGYEQYF. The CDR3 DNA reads TGTGCCAGCAGTACGGGACAGGGTTACGAGCAGTACTTC.